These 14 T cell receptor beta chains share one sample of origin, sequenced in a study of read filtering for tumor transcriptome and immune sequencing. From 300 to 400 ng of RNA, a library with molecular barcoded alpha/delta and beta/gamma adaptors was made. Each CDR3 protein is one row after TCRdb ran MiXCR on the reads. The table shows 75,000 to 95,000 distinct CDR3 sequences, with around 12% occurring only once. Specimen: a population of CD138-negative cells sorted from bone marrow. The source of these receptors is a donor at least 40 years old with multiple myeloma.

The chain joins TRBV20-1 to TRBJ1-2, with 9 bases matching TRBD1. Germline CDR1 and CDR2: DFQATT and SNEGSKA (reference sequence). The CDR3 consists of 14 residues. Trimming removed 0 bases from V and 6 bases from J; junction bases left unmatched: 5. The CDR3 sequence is CSARDGTGRNGYTF. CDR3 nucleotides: TGCAGTGCTAGAGACGGGACAGGGAGGAATGGCTACACCTTC.

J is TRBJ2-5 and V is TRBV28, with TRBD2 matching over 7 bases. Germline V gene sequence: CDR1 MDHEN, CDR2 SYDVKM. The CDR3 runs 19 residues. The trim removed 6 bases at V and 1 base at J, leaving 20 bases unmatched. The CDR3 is CASSYPPTGSGKLQETQYF. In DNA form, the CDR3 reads TGTGCCAGCAGCTACCCCCCAACCGGGAGCGGGAAGCTCCAAGAGACCCAGTACTTC.

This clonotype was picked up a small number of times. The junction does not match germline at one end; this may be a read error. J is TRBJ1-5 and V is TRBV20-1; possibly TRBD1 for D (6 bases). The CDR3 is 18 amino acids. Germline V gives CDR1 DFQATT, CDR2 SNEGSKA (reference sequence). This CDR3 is CSASNDPQRDTSNQPHHF. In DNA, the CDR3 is TGCAGTGCTAGCAATGATCCGCAACGGGACACCAGCAATCAGCCCCATCATTTT.

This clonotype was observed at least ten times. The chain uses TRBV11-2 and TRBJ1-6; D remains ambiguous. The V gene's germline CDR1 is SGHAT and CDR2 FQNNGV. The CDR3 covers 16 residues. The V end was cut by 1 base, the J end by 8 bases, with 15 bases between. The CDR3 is CASSLGSRTRDSPLHF. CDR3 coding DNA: TGTGCCAGCAGCTTAGGTTCCAGGACCCGGGATTCACCCCTCCACTTT. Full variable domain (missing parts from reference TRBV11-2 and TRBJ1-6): EAGVAQSPRYKIIEKRQSVAFWCNPISGHATLYWYQQILGQGPKLLIQFQNNGVVDDSQLPKDRFSAERLKGVDSTLKIQPAKLEDSAVYLCASSLGSRTRDSPLHFGNGTRLTVT.

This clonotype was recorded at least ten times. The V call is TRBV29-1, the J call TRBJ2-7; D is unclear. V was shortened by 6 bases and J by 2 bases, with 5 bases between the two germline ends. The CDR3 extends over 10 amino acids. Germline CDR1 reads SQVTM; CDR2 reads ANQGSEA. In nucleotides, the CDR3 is TGCAGCGTGGGAACCTACGAGCAGTACTTC. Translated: CSVGTYEQYF.

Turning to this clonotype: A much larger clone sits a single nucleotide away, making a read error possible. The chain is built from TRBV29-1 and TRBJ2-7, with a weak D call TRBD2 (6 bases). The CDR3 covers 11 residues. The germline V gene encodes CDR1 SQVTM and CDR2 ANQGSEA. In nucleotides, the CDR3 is TGCAGCGTTTCCTGGGGGGAAGAGCTGTACTTC. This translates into CSVSWGEELYF.

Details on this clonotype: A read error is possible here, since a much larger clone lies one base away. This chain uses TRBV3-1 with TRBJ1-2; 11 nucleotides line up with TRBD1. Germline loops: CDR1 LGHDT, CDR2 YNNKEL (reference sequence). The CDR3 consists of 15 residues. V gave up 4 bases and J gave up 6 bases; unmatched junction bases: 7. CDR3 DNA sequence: TGTGCCAGCAGCCGGTGGACAGGGGGCGCCCATGGCTACACCTTC. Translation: CASSRWTGGAHGYTF.

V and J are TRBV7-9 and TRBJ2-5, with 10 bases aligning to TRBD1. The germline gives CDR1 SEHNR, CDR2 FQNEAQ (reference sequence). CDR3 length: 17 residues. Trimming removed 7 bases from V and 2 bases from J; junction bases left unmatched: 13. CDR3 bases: TGTGCCAGCATCAAACAAGGACAGGGGGGGTCACAAGAGACCCAGTACTTC. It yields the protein CASIKQGQGGSQETQYF. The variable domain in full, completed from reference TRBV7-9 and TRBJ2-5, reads DTGVSQNPRHKITKRGQNVTFRCDPISEHNRLYWYRQTLGQGPEFLTYFQNEAQLEKSRLLSDRFSAERPKGSFSTLEIQRTEQGDSAMYLCASIKQGQGGSQETQYFGPGTRLLVL.

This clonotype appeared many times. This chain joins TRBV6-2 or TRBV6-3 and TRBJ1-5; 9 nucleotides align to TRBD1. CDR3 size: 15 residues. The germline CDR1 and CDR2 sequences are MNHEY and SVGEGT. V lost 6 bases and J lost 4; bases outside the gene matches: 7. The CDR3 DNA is TGTGCCAGCAGACGGGACAGGGAGGTTAATCAGCCCCAGCATTTT. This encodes CASRRDREVNQPQHF.

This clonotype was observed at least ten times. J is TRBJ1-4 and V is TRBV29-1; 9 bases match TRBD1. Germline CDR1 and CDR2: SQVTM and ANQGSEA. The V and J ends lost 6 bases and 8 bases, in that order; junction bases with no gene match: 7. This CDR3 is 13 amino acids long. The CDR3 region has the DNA TGCAGCGTCCGGGGACAGGGAAACGAAAAACTGTTTTTT. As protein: CSVRGQGNEKLFF.

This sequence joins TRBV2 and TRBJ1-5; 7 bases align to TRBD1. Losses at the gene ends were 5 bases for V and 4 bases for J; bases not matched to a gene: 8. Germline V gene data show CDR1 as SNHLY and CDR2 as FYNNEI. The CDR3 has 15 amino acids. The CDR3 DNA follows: TGTGCCAGCAGTTGGGGGGGACAGAGAAATCAGCCCCAGCATTTT. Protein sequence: CASSWGGQRNQPQHF.

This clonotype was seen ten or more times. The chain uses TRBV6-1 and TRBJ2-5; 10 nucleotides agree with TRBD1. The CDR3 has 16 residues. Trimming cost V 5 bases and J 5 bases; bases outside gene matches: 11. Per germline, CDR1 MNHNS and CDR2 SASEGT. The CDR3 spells CASSPRQGARSETQYF. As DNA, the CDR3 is TGTGCCAGCAGTCCTCGACAGGGGGCGAGGTCCGAGACCCAGTACTTC.

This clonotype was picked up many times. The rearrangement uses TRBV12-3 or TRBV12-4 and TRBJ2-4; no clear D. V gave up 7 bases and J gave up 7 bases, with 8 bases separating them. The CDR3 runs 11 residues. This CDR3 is CASTKQNIQYF. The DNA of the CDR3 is TGTGCCAGCACCAAACAGAACATTCAGTACTTC.

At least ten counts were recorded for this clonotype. The CDR3 loop is CASSWTGGDTQYF. The DNA of the CDR3 is TGCGCCAGCAGCTGGACAGGGGGCGATACGCAGTATTTT. The chain has TRBV5-1 and TRBJ2-3; the match to TRBD1 covers 11 bases. After removal of 3 bases from V and 6 bases from J, the junction contained 0 bases not matched to a gene. This CDR3 comprises 13 residues. CDR1 SGHRS and CDR2 YFSETQ come from the germline V gene.